The 29 T cell receptor beta chains reported below all come from one sample, sequenced in a study of T cell repertoires in cytomegalovirus infection. TCRdb processed the reads anew with MiXCR; each CDR3 protein has one entry. The top ten hold less than 9.5% of the sample, which has some 600,000 distinct CDR3 sequences, approximately 24% seen once. Sequenced sample: CD8+ T cells from PBMCs. These receptors all stem from a human donor in good health (CMV status not recorded). Some clones in this sample may be carry-over from other donors' samples.

The chain carries TRBV20-1 and TRBJ2-7, with a tentative D call TRBD2 (5 bases). The germline CDR1 and CDR2 sequences are DFQATT and SNEGSKA (reference sequence). The CDR3 runs 13 residues. CDR3 protein: CSLTGKSRYEQYF. CDR3 nucleotides: TGCAGCCTAACGGGAAAGAGTAGGTACGAGCAGTACTTC.

This clonotype came up many times. The V and J genes are TRBV6-5 and TRBJ1-1; D gene uncertain. This CDR3 is built from 14 residues. Looked up from germline, CDR1 is MNHEY and CDR2 is SVGAGI. Trimming left V 1 base short and J 0 bases short, with 6 bases between. CDR3 sequence reads: CASSYYRLNTEAFF. DNA for the CDR3: TGTGCCAGCAGTTACTACCGATTGAACACTGAAGCTTTCTTT.

This clonotype occurred many times. CDR3 loop: CASSRSRDLYNEQFF. The CDR3 bases are TGTGCCAGCAGCAGAAGCCGGGACCTTTACAATGAGCAGTTCTTC. The chain links TRBV7-9 to TRBJ2-1; tentatively, D is TRBD1 or TRBD2 (5 bases each). CDR1 and CDR2 from the germline V gene are SEHNR and FQNEAQ (reference sequence). V dropped 5 bases and J dropped 4 bases, with 15 bases sitting between them. This CDR3 region has 15 residues.

The chain employs TRBV7-3 and TRBJ2-1, with D possibly TRBD1 on 7 matching bases. This CDR3 is 16 amino acids long. CDR1 is SGHTA, CDR2 FQGTGA, per germline. Between the trimmed V and J ends, which lost 5 bases and 8 bases, there was a span of 22 bases. The DNA of the CDR3 is TGTGCCAGCAGCCCGAATAGGAGGGGGCGGAGGGATGAGCAGTTCTTC. This encodes CASSPNRRGRRDEQFF.

The chain recombines TRBV7-9 with TRBJ1-5; TRBD1 matches at 7 bases. Germline CDR1 and CDR2: SEHNR and FQNEAQ (reference sequence). The junction had 5 bases not matched to a gene; V was cut back by 5 bases and J by 4 bases. The CDR3 sequence is 14 residues long. The CDR3 nucleotides read TGTGCCAGCAGCGAGACAGGGCGGAATCAGCCCCAGCATTTT. This sequence encodes CASSETGRNQPQHF.

This clonotype has more than one count but fewer than ten. V and J are TRBV20-1 and TRBJ2-3; 15 bases line up with TRBD2. The CDR3 totals 18 residues. Trimming cost V 6 bases and J 8 bases; bases outside gene matches: 18. CDR1 is DFQATT, CDR2 SNEGSKA, per germline (reference sequence). As DNA, the CDR3 is TGCAGTGCCCTAGGACTAGCGGGGGGGCTTACGGTTTTTGCTACGCAGTATTTT. This gives the protein CSALGLAGGLTVFATQYF.

The J gene is TRBJ2-6, the V gene TRBV10-3, with a weak D call TRBD2 (5 bases). The germline gives CDR1 ENHRY, CDR2 SYGVKD. V lost 8 bases, J lost 4 bases, and 12 bases lay in between. This CDR3 spans 14 amino acids. CDR3 amino acids: CAILEPGGANVLTF. DNA of the CDR3: TGTGCCATCCTCGAACCGGGAGGGGCCAACGTCCTGACTTTC.

The chain couples TRBV20-1 to TRBJ2-3; the D gene is possibly TRBD2 (6 bases). Germline V gene lookup returns CDR1 DFQATT and CDR2 SNEGSKA (reference sequence). The ends were cut back, 8 bases at V and 2 bases at J, with 20 bases in the middle. The CDR3 is 15 residues long. The CDR3 protein is CSPQTEGGDTDTQYF. In nucleotides, the CDR3 is TGCAGTCCCCAGACCGAAGGCGGGGACACAGATACGCAGTATTTT.

The V and J genes are TRBV20-1 and TRBJ2-3; possible D gene TRBD2, 5 bases. Trimming took 3 bases from V and 1 from J, leaving 11 bases between them. This CDR3 contains 14 residues. The germline V gene encodes CDR1 DFQATT and CDR2 SNEGSKA (reference sequence). Here the CDR3 reads CSASGGPRTDTQYF. The CDR3 coding sequence is TGCAGTGCTAGTGGCGGGCCCCGCACAGATACGCAGTATTTT.

The J gene is TRBJ1-1, the V gene TRBV20-1; 7 nucleotides match TRBD1. The CDR3 spans 11 residues. With 2 bases clipped from V and 12 bases from J, the junction kept 6 bases outside the gene matches. Germline V gene sequence: CDR1 DFQATT, CDR2 SNEGSKA (reference sequence). The CDR3 spells CSARQDRETFF. For the CDR3, the DNA is TGCAGTGCTAGACAAGACAGGGAAACTTTCTTT.

This clonotype turned up a few times. The chain links TRBV6-2 or TRBV6-3 to TRBJ2-2; D could derive from TRBD1 or TRBD2 (5 bases each). The CDR3 length is 13 residues. Trimming pared 2 bases from V and 5 bases from J, leaving 6 bases between. Germline V gene data show CDR1 as MNHEY and CDR2 as SVGEGT. The CDR3 sequence: CASSYEGTGELFF. CDR3 in DNA: TGTGCCAGCAGTTACGAGGGGACCGGGGAGCTGTTTTTT.

The chain joins TRBV4-3 to TRBJ2-1; weak D call: TRBD1 (5 bases). Germline V gives CDR1 LGHNA, CDR2 YSLEER. Between the trimmed V and J ends, which lost 3 bases and 6 bases, there was a span of 18 bases. The CDR3 is made up of 16 amino acids. CDR3 coding DNA: TGCGCCAGCAGCCACGTCAGCCTCTATCAGGGCAATGAGCAGTTCTTC. Translating gives CASSHVSLYQGNEQFF.

This sequence joins TRBV27 and TRBJ2-5; D possibly uses TRBD1 or TRBD2 (6 bases each). The V end was cut by 3 bases, the J end by 4 bases, with 15 bases between. The germline CDR1 and CDR2 sequences are MNHEY and SMNVEV (reference sequence). This CDR3 is built from 15 residues. CDR3 amino acids: CASSLWGASVETQYF. The CDR3 bases are TGTGCCAGCAGTTTGTGGGGGGCCTCAGTAGAGACCCAGTACTTC.

The genes are TRBV7-8 and TRBJ2-7; maybe TRBD1 (5 bases). The CDR3 length is 17 residues. V shed 5 bases and J shed 5 bases, with 25 bases lying between them. Germline CDR1 is SGHVS and CDR2 is FQNEAQ. DNA for the CDR3: TGTGCCAGCAGCCCCTCGGTTTGGACAAACCCCTCGGACGAGCAGTACGTC. It specifies CASSPSVWTNPSDEQYV.

J is TRBJ2-1 and V is TRBV11-1; D uncertain. CDR1 is SGHAT, CDR2 FQDESV, per germline (reference sequence). The CDR3 length is 14 residues. The ends were cut back, 4 bases at V and 9 bases at J, with 16 bases in the middle. The chain's CDR3 is CASSSGAIYVEQFF. In DNA, the CDR3 is TGTGCCAGCAGCTCGGGCGCGATTTACGTTGAGCAGTTCTTC.

The chain joins TRBV12-3 or TRBV12-4 to TRBJ2-1, with D possibly TRBD1 on 5 matching bases. The V end lost 6 bases, the J end lost 12 bases, and 18 bases lay between the germline ends. The CDR3 spans 13 residues. CDR3 sequence (DNA): TGTGCCAGCAGCAACACAGGTCTACTGAGGCAGTTCTTC. Translation: CASSNTGLLRQFF.

This clonotype was seen only a few times. The genes are TRBV24-1 and TRBJ2-2; the D gene is possibly TRBD1 (6 bases). CDR3 size: 13 residues. The V gene lost 9 bases and the J gene lost 4 bases, with 11 bases spanning the gap. CDR1 is KGHDR, CDR2 SFDVKD, per germline. The CDR3: CATCQGTTGELFF. The CDR3 bases are TGTGCCACCTGTCAGGGGACCACCGGGGAGCTGTTTTTT.

Concerning this clonotype: A read error may explain this, as a much larger clone is one base away. The chain carries TRBV7-2 and TRBJ1-1, with TRBD1 identical over 9 bases. This CDR3 has 15 residues. CDR1 and CDR2 from the germline V gene are SGHTA and FQGNSA. The CDR3 reads CASSLRTGVNIEAFF. In DNA form, the CDR3 reads TGTGCCAGCAGCCTCAGGACAGGGGTGAACATTGAAGCTTTCTTT.

The chain recombines TRBV7-9 with TRBJ1-1; D not certain. Germline CDR1 SEHNR, CDR2 FQNEAQ (reference sequence). V shed 8 bases and J shed 0 bases, with 13 bases lying between them. The CDR3 length is 14 residues. In DNA form, the CDR3 reads TGTGCCAGCTTGAGAGGGCCCTTGAACACTGAAGCTTTCTTT. Translated, it gives CASLRGPLNTEAFF.

The V gene is TRBV27, the J gene TRBJ1-4; TRBD1 aligns across 12 bases. CDR1 and CDR2 (germline): MNHEY, SMNVEV (reference sequence). This CDR3 has 15 residues. V dropped 6 bases and J dropped 7; count of bases not matched to a gene: 6. The CDR3 loop is CASSSGDRGLEKLFF. The DNA for the CDR3 is TGTGCCAGCAGCTCTGGGGACAGGGGGCTTGAAAAACTGTTTTTT.

This clonotype was detected only a few times. This rearrangement joins TRBV28 to TRBJ2-6; the D is unclear. V shed 5 bases and J shed 0 bases, with 11 bases lying between them. This CDR3 region has 16 residues. The germline gives CDR1 MDHEN, CDR2 SYDVKM. The CDR3 DNA follows: TGTGCCAGCAGTCTGGACCGATTCTCTGGGGCCAACGTCCTGACTTTC. Its translation: CASSLDRFSGANVLTF.

This clonotype was seen repeatedly, ten times or more. The genes are TRBV19 and TRBJ1-2; D ambiguous. The germline V gene has CDR1 LNHDA and CDR2 SQIVND (reference sequence). There are 12 residues in the CDR3. The V end lost 8 bases, the J end lost 6 bases, and 13 bases lay between the germline ends. CDR3 residues: CASREGPHGYTF. Written as DNA, the CDR3 is TGTGCCAGTCGCGAAGGCCCACATGGCTACACCTTC.

This clonotype was detected many times. A read error may account for a junction end that differs from germline. The chain couples TRBV7-6 to TRBJ2-7; D not resolved. The CDR3 sequence is 11 residues long. The germline V gene encodes CDR1 SGHVS and CDR2 FNYEAQ. The CDR3 bases are TGTGCCAGCAGCTCCGGCCTCGGATGGGACTTC. It specifies CASSSGLGWDF.

The V call is TRBV19, the J call TRBJ1-1; the match to TRBD1 covers 8 bases. The CDR3 has 15 residues. V dropped 6 bases and J dropped 4; count of bases not matched to a gene: 10. Germline V CDR1 and CDR2: LNHDA, SQIVND (reference sequence). CDR3 sequence reads: CASRRGQGALTEAFF. The CDR3 coding sequence is TGTGCCAGTAGACGGGGGCAGGGGGCTCTCACTGAAGCTTTCTTT.

The V and J genes are TRBV20-1 and TRBJ2-3, with 12 bases lining up with TRBD2. V lost 5 bases and J lost 6; bases outside the gene matches: 15. The CDR3 has 17 residues. From germline, CDR1 is DFQATT and CDR2 SNEGSKA (reference sequence). The CDR3 DNA sequence: TGCAGTGCTTCTACCTGGACTAGCGGGATCTTTGGCGATACGCAGTATTTT. Protein sequence: CSASTWTSGIFGDTQYF.

This clonotype has a handful of counts. The chain employs TRBV6-5 and TRBJ2-2; 8 bases are shared with TRBD2. This CDR3 has 15 residues. Trimming cost V 6 bases and J 5 bases; bases outside gene matches: 8. Germline V gene sequence: CDR1 MNHEY, CDR2 SVGAGI. The CDR3 sequence is CASRARTSSTGELFF. The CDR3 nucleotides are TGTGCCAGCAGGGCTAGGACTAGCTCGACCGGGGAGCTGTTTTTT.

The V and J genes are TRBV20-1 and TRBJ1-2; D not certain. The CDR3 covers 13 residues. Germline V gene data show CDR1 as DFQATT and CDR2 as SNEGSKA (reference sequence). V was pared by 2 bases and J by 4 bases, with 11 bases between. Here the CDR3 DNA reads TGCAGTGCTAGATCGTCCGGCACCTATGGCTACACCTTC. It is translated as CSARSSGTYGYTF.

The J gene is TRBJ2-7, the V gene TRBV10-3; TRBD2 matches 7 bases. Trimming removed 0 bases from V and 12 bases from J; junction bases left unmatched: 17. Per the germline V gene, CDR1 is ENHRY and CDR2 is SYGVKD. This CDR3 is 16 amino acids long. The CDR3 protein is CAISESRGRRGTILYV. CDR3 in DNA: TGTGCCATCAGTGAGTCACGGGGTAGGCGGGGGACCATCCTGTACGTC.

Ten or more counts support this clonotype. The V and J genes are TRBV7-9 and TRBJ2-1; TRBD1 matches at 12 bases. Germline V gives CDR1 SEHNR, CDR2 FQNEAQ (reference sequence). Losses at the gene ends were 4 bases for V and 7 bases for J; bases not matched to a gene: 11. The CDR3 sequence is 17 residues long. The CDR3, as DNA: TGTGCCAGCAGCTCGGGACAGGGGGCAAATATGTGGAATGAGCAGTTCTTC. Its protein product is CASSSGQGANMWNEQFF. The complete variable domain, with remaining parts taken from reference TRBV7-9 and TRBJ2-1, reads DTGVSQNPRHKITKRGQNVTFRCDPISEHNRLYWYRQTLGQGPEFLTYFQNEAQLEKSRLLSDRFSAERPKGSFSTLEIQRTEQGDSAMYLCASSSGQGANMWNEQFFGPGTRLTVL.